This TCR beta chain was captured by sequencing in a study of Graves' ophthalmopathy and Graves' hyperthyroidism. Amplification of the TCR beta CDR3 regions used RNA transcripts (as template). An initial RT-PCR round employing HTBI primers preceded a second-round multiplex PCR. TCRdb recomputed calls from the multiplex PCR reads with MiXCR, one row per CDR3 protein. The sample has hundreds of thousands of distinct CDR3 sequences, around 40% seen once. This clonotype was recorded a few times. Ophthalmopathy donors' eye disease showed moderate-to-severe activity, CAS of at least 3, NOSPECS of at least 4 and duration under 3 months. Ineligible for inclusion were patients with other autoimmune diseases, uncontrolled infections, pregnancy or lactation. The ends lost 4 bases at V and 8 bases at J; junction bases unmatched: 7. In germline, CDR1 is SGDLS, CDR2 YYNGEE. This CDR3 region has 15 residues.

This chain connects TRBV9 to TRBJ1-4, with TRBD1 matching over 11 bases. Sequencing was done on a sample of peripheral blood. The sequence was collected from an adult man with Graves' ophthalmopathy. CDR3 sequence: CASSHRTGGVEKLFF. CDR3 nucleotides: TGTGCCAGCAGCCATCGGACAGGGGGCGTCGAAAAACTGTTTTTT.